The rows below give T cell receptor beta chains drawn from one sample of a study of blood T cell repertoires in COVID-19. Sequenced by immunoSEQ multiplex PCR; TCRdb stores in-frame clones only, minus some. The data contain about 100,000 clones, 88% of them singletons. Source material: peripheral blood. All receptors derive from a human donor in a cohort sampled during active COVID-19. Both conserved end residues are part of each CDR3. The D gene is left open where the match is weak. Some rows have no size entry. The others give once, few or many, or a class for an expanded clone.

j_gene | abundance | d_gene | v_gene | CDR3nt | CDR3aa
TRBJ2-1 | few | TRBD1 | TRBV30 | TGTGCCTGGAGGGCCCCAGGGGGCGGGAATGAGCAGTTCTTC | CAWRAPGGGNEQFF
TRBJ1-5 | few | . | TRBV5-5 | TGTGCCAGCACCCTCGGAGGGGGCAATCAGCCCCAGCATTTT | CASTLGGGNQPQHF
TRBJ2-7 | . | . | TRBV5-1 | TGCGCCAGCAGCCCAGAGGGCTACGAGCAGTACTTC | CASSPEGYEQYF
TRBJ2-7 | . | TRBD2 | TRBV6-5 | TGTGCCACTTCTAGCGGGGGATTTGGCGAGCAGTACTTC | CATSSGGFGEQYF
TRBJ1-3 | . | . | TRBV9 | TGTGCCAGCAGTGACAGACACTCTGGAAACACCATATATTTT | CASSDRHSGNTIYF
TRBJ2-5 | . | . | TRBV5-6 | TGTGCCAGCAGCTTAAACTGGCAAGAGACCCAGTACTTC | CASSLNWQETQYF
TRBJ1-4 | . | . | TRBV7-9 | TGTGCCAGCAGCCCTTGGACAGACGATGAAAAACTGTTTTTT | CASSPWTDDEKLFF
TRBJ2-4 | . | . | TRBV5-1 | TGCGCCAGCAGCCCGTTACAGGGCGGCAAAAACATTCAGTACTTC | CASSPLQGGKNIQYF
TRBJ1-1 | . | TRBD1 | TRBV7-9 | TGTGCCAGCAGAAGCCCTTCAGGGGGCGTGAACACTGAAGCTTTCTTT | CASRSPSGGVNTEAFF
TRBJ1-6 | . | TRBD1 | TRBV3-1/TRBV3-2 | TGTGCCAGCAGCCAAGGGGACAGTTATAATTCACCCCTCCACTTT | CASSQGDSYNSPLHF
TRBJ2-5 | . | TRBD1 | TRBV12-3/TRBV12-4 | TGTGCCAGCAGTACAGGGGTAGAGACCCAGTACTTC | CASSTGVETQYF
TRBJ1-1 | . | . | TRBV28 | TGTGCCAGCACCCGAGGAATTATGAACACTGAAGCTTTCTTT | CASTRGIMNTEAFF
TRBJ2-3 | . | TRBD1 | TRBV6-5 | TGTGCCAGCAGACCGGTGACAGGGAGCACAGATACGCAGTATTTT | CASRPVTGSTDTQYF
TRBJ1-2 | . | TRBD1 | TRBV24-1 | TGTGCCACCAGTGCGGGACAGGGAGCATATACCTATGGCTACACCTTC | CATSAGQGAYTYGYTF